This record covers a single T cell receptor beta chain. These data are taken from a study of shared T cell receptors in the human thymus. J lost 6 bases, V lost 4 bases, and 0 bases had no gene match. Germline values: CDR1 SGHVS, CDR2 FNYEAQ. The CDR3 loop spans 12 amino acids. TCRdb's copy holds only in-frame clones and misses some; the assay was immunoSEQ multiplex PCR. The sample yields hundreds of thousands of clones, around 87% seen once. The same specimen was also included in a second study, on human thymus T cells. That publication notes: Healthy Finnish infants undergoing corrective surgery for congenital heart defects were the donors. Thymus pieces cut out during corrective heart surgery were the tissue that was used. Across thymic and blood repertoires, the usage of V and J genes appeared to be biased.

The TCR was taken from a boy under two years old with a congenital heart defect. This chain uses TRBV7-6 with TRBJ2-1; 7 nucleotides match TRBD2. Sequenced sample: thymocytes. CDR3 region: CASSSSGNEQFF. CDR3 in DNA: TGTGCCAGCAGCTCTAGCGGCAATGAGCAGTTCTTC.